This T cell receptor (beta chain) was sequenced in a study of naive and memory T cell subsets (dated by TCRdb to the late 2010s). For the wider study: According to the figure summarizing the samples, there were around ten blood donors, 7 tuberculin skin test biopsies and 3 saline control biopsies. PCR2 was typically a SYBR Green qPCR stopped at a set threshold; low-input samples could instead use end-point PCR (approximately 6 cycles). As previously described, skin biopsies were taken from tuberculin skin test sites or from saline-injected control sites and processed for RNA extraction. General study outcomes and caveats: Skin biopsy collection and RNA processing details were not given in the paper but referenced to earlier studies. The potential sensitivity of the RNA-based method to TCR transcript changes with T cell activation and differentiation was acknowledged. Both types of skin biopsy reportedly yielded TCR sequences, though far more TCRs came from tuberculin skin test sites. The larger number of TCRs found at tuberculin skin test sites was interpreted as T cell infiltration of a delayed type IV hypersensitivity reaction.

The intended sense of this specimen's treatment or condition label: skin biopsy from PPD injection site in Mantoux-positive individual. A robust, sensitive protocol for the amplification, sequencing and analysis of TCRs was described in the study, in which 3' ligation of a UMI-containing oligonucleotide to TCR cDNA was used. The tuberculin skin test biopsies were taken from PPD-injected sites in individuals who had a positive Mantoux test. Total RNA was treated with RQ1 DNase, without cell sorting, prior to reverse transcription, with an input of roughly 1 to 1,100 ng being targeted. To check how robust the pipeline was in samples where T cells make up a minority population, libraries were built from skin biopsies and whole blood. A remark on this clonotype: The antigen it binds to is not known. Base quality data are lacking; no much larger clone is found one base away.

Receptor amplification or capture employed UMI-ligation and nested PCR. The ligated cDNA was amplified by four rounds of PCR, in which nested alpha and beta constant region primers were used together with the SP2 primer. TCR RNA was reverse transcribed with SuperScript IV using alpha and beta constant region primers for the blood and skin samples. An oligonucleotide carrying the Illumina SP2 primer and a UMI was ligated to the 3' end of the cDNA by means of T4 RNA ligase 1. To prevent hairpin formation, the 12-nucleotide UMI was made up of two random hexamers with an eight-base spacer between them. From the second PCR onward, the TCR alpha and beta chain libraries were handled separately, and dual indexing was used for multiplexing. After pooling, the indexed libraries were analyzed by capillary electrophoresis and sequenced on either an Illumina MiSeq or NextSeq. To boost base diversity and improve cluster recognition, PhiX DNA at about 4.5-8% was spiked into the libraries. The study's own analysis went as follows. Demultiplexor extracted UMIs from read 2, combined them with read 1 TCR sequence, and split reads by sample indices. Decombinator identified V and J genes and V-J junctions, assigning each TCR a five-part identifier including V and J deletions. Collapsinator used UMIs to correct sequencing errors and PCR amplification heterogeneity, producing a UMI-based abundance for each TCR. CDR3Translator turned identifiers into nucleotide sequence, translated that sequence into amino acids, and pulled out CDR3 regions based on terminal motifs. Error-corrected counts of alpha and beta TCRs from blood and skin were compared after being normalized to the amount of input RNA. TCRdb reworked the public reads: Q25 trimming with fastp, MiXCR clone assembly, productive beta chains retained. Entries are consolidated by CDR3 protein sequence, retaining the most common genes and DNA. None of the V and J calls come from the authors' own analysis; TCRdb made them. This sample gives 35,000 to 40,000 distinct CDR3 sequences in total; about 11% of them show up just once. The ten most abundant clones make up around 3.9% of the sample.

This clonotype was obtained from an adult in good health. Sequencing was performed on skin, taken from a tuberculin skin test site.

The bases read TGTGCCAGTAGTGCGATACAGGGGGCCGCCACCTACGAGCAGTACTTC. Protein translation: CASSAIQGAATYEQYF. The chain is made from TRBV19 and TRBJ2-7; TRBD1 agrees with 9 junctional bases. Trimming leaves V shorter by 5 bases and J shorter by 2 bases, with the junction holding 10 bases beyond the gene matches. The CDR3 spans 16 residues, from the cysteine through the phenylalanine. Solely the CDR3 DNA is kept, with 48 bases framed from the first base. CDR1 and CDR2 were assigned from the germline V gene (reference sequence) as LNHDA and SQIVND.